This T cell receptor beta chain was obtained from a study of blood T cell repertoires in COVID-19. In the source study's methods: The assay estimated nucleated cells by amplifying reference gene primers. Measured with immunoSEQ multiplex PCR; TCRdb has only the in-frame clones, and not every one. The V and J calls and clone size were taken over from that table, and D and trimming were inferred from the DNA. The table shows approximately 150,000 clones, with around 88% occurring only once. The V segment lost 4 bases and the J segment 3 bases; nucleotides outside the gene matches: 5. The CDR3 loop spans 15 amino acids. Germline V gene lookup returns CDR1 SGHRS and CDR2 YFSETQ.

The receptor's source is a human donor in a cohort sampled during active COVID-19. The sample taken for sequencing was peripheral blood. This chain uses TRBV5-1 with TRBJ2-2; 8 nucleotides line up with TRBD1. The CDR3 loop is CASSVLTGDTGELFF. CDR3 nucleotides: TGCGCCAGCAGCGTACTGACAGGGGACACCGGGGAGCTGTTTTTT.